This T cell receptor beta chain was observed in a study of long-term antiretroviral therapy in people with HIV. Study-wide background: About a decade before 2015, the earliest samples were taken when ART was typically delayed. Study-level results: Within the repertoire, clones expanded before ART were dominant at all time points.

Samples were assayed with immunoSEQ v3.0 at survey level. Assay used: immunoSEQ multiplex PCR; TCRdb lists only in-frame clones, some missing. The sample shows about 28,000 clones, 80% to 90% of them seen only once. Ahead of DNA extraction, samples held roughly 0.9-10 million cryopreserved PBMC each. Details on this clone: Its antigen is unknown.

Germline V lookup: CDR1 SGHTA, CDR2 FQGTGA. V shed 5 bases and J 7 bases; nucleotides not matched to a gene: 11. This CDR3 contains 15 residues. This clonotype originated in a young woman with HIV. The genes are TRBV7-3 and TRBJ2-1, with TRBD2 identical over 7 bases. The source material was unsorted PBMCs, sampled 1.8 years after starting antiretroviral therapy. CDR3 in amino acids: CASSPQSGRGNEQFF. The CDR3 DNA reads TGTGCCAGCAGCCCGCAAAGTGGGAGGGGTAATGAGCAGTTCTTC.